The clone carrying this TCR beta chain was observed many times. Its antigen is still unknown. Patients aged 18 to 65 had newly diagnosed hyperthyroidism that had lasted under 2 months. CDR1 and CDR2 (germline): MDHEN, SYDVKM. Trimming shortened V by 5 bases and J by 1 base, and 8 bases separated the two germline ends. The CDR3 sequence is 14 residues long. The data were obtained in a study of T cells in Graves' hyperthyroidism and ophthalmopathy. Study-level findings and limits: Among thyroid clonotypes expanded above 0.001, most also appeared in blood.

RNA transcripts yielded amplified TCR beta CDR3 regions. Using the HTBI primer set, a first-round RT-PCR was run on the TCR CDR3. Using its own MiXCR run on the multiplex PCR reads, TCRdb lists one record per CDR3 protein. The data show hundreds of thousands of distinct CDR3 sequences, roughly 13% seen once. The sequenced material came from blood. This TCR derives from a woman in her thirties with Graves' hyperthyroidism that later progressed to Graves' ophthalmopathy. The V call is TRBV28, the J call TRBJ2-2; D may be TRBD1 (5 bases). In nucleotides, the CDR3 is TGTGCCAGCAGTGAAACAGGGAACACCGGGGAGCTGTTTTTT. Residues: CASSETGNTGELFF.